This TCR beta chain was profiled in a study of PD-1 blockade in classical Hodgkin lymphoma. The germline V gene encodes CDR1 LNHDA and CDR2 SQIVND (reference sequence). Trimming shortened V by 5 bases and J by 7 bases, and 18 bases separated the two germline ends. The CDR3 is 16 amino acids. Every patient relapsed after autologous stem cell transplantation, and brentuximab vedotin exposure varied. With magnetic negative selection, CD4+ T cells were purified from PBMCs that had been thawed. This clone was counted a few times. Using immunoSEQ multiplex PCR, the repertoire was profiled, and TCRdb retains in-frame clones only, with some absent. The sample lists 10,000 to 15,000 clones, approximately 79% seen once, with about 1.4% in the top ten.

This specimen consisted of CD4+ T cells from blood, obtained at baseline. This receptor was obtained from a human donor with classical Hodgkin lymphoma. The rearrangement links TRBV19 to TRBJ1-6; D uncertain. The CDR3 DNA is TGTGCCAGTAGTCTCGGTTCGGGCCAGGTGAATTCACCCCTCCACTTT. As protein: CASSLGSGQVNSPLHF.